The 11 T cell receptor beta chains presented below share a single source sample, sequenced in a study of T-cell reconstitution after alpha-beta-depleted transplantation in children. For TCRbeta, the library was prepared with unique molecular identifiers. TCRdb redid the calling of the PCR reads with MiXCR, one entry per CDR3 protein. The table lists roughly 70,000 distinct CDR3 sequences, 4.9% of them singletons. The sequencing used PBMCs, mostly from graft donor cells, collected 180 days after TCRalphabeta/CD19-depleted stem cell transplant. The source of these receptors is a boy under three years old who had a stem cell transplant for acute myeloid leukemia, so the T cells may come from the graft donor.

In this sample, this clonotype turned up many times. V gene TRBV7-3 combines with J gene TRBJ2-7; unclear D gene. CDR3 size: 14 residues. The V and J ends lost 2 bases and 0 bases respectively, with 8 bases between them. Germline values: CDR1 SGHTA, CDR2 FQGTGA. CDR3: CASSLYPSSYEQYF. DNA of the CDR3: TGTGCCAGCAGCTTATATCCTAGCTCCTACGAGCAGTACTTC.

This clonotype was observed many times. The gene calls are TRBV6-2 or TRBV6-3 and TRBJ1-6; no reliable D call. The CDR3 is 15 residues long. Trimming removed 4 bases from V and 8 bases from J, with 15 bases in between. Germline loops: CDR1 MNHEY, CDR2 SVGEGT. CDR3 nucleotide sequence: TGTGCCAGCAGTTCCAGAAGAGGGTTGCATTCACCCCTCCACTTT. Translation: CASSSRRGLHSPLHF.

This clonotype was detected many times. The V and J genes are TRBV4-3 and TRBJ2-5, with a weak D call TRBD2 (6 bases). Looked up from germline, CDR1 is LGHNA and CDR2 is YSLEER. Trimming cost V 7 bases and J 5 bases, with 26 bases left between them. The CDR3 runs 17 residues. The DNA of the CDR3 is TGCGCCAGCACCCCCCCGCCAACCGGGACTCGTCAGGAGACCCAGTACTTC. Translated, it gives CASTPPPTGTRQETQYF.

This clonotype has a count of ten or more. The chain is built from TRBV7-3 and TRBJ2-3; D could derive from TRBD1 or TRBD2 (5 bases each). Per germline, CDR1 SGHTA and CDR2 FQGTGA. Trimming shortened V by 2 bases and J by 0 bases, and 9 bases separated the two germline ends. The CDR3 is 15 amino acids. Here the CDR3 DNA reads TGTGCCAGCAGCTTAGGGGGAATTAGCACAGATACGCAGTATTTT. Amino acid sequence: CASSLGGISTDTQYF.

This clonotype was observed many times. CDR3 sequence: CATSSGLPDTQYF. In DNA form, the CDR3 reads TGTGCCACCAGCTCGGGACTACCAGATACGCAGTATTTT. The genes are TRBV15 and TRBJ2-3, with 7 bases matching TRBD2. The CDR3 is 13 amino acids. Trimming at V came to 5 bases and at J to 4 bases, leaving 3 bases not matched to a gene. Germline lookup yields CDR1 LNHNV and CDR2 YYDKDF (reference sequence).

The V gene is TRBV11-1, the J gene TRBJ2-5; D remains ambiguous. CDR1 and CDR2 from the germline V gene are SGHAT and FQDESV (reference sequence). V was shortened by 3 bases and J by 5 bases, with 7 bases between the two germline ends. The CDR3 runs 12 residues. The CDR3 DNA reads as TGTGCCAGCAGCTTCATTGGTGAGACCCAGTACTTC. Translating gives CASSFIGETQYF.

This clonotype appeared many times. This chain connects TRBV5-1 to TRBJ1-4; D unresolved. Trimming left V 5 bases short and J 8 bases short, with 13 bases between. The CDR3 runs 13 residues. Germline V gene sequence: CDR1 SGHRS, CDR2 YFSETQ. The CDR3 loop is CASRKGGEEKLFF. CDR3 in DNA: TGCGCCAGCAGAAAGGGAGGTGAAGAAAAACTGTTTTTT.

This clonotype was seen at least ten times. The rearrangement uses TRBV7-8 and TRBJ2-7; D unresolved. Germline V gene data show CDR1 as SGHVS and CDR2 as FQNEAQ. CDR3 length: 13 amino acids. The ends were cut back, 1 base at V and 3 bases at J, with 7 bases in the middle. CDR3 residues: CASSLEPYYEQYV. The DNA of the CDR3 is TGTGCCAGCAGCTTAGAACCGTACTACGAGCAGTACGTC.

This clonotype showed up many times. The chain combines TRBV3-1 with TRBJ2-3; D ambiguous. CDR1 and CDR2 from the germline V gene are LGHDT and YNNKEL (reference sequence). The ends were cut back, 4 bases at V and 4 bases at J, with 6 bases in the middle. The CDR3 loop spans 12 amino acids. The CDR3 sequence is CASSLISDTQYF. The CDR3 coding sequence is TGTGCCAGCAGCCTCATTTCAGATACGCAGTATTTT.

At least ten counts were recorded for this clonotype. This rearrangement joins TRBV7-9 to TRBJ2-1; D ambiguous. V was clipped by 4 bases and J by 3 bases, with 16 bases between them. The CDR3 is made up of 16 amino acids. CDR1 is SEHNR and CDR2 is FQNEAQ in the germline V gene (reference sequence). The CDR3 sequence: CASSSVPGRNYNEQFF. In DNA, the CDR3 is TGTGCCAGCAGCTCCGTTCCCGGGCGGAACTACAATGAGCAGTTCTTC.

This clonotype was recorded many times. CDR3 sequence (DNA): TGCGCCAGCAGCCTCCGGGACACGGAAGTTTACTCCTACGAGCAGTACTTC. This sequence encodes CASSLRDTEVYSYEQYF. J is TRBJ2-7 and V is TRBV4-1; D is perhaps TRBD1 (6 bases). Germline V gives CDR1 MGHRA, CDR2 YSYEKL. CDR3 length equals 17 residues. V shed 4 bases and J shed 0 bases, with 19 bases lying between them.